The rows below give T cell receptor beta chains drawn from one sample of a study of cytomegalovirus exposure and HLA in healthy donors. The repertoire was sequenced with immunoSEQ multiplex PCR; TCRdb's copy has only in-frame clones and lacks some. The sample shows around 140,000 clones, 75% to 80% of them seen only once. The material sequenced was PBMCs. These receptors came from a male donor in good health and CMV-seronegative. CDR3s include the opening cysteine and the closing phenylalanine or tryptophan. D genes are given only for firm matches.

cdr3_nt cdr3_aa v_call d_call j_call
TGCAGCGTTGAGGGGCTAGCGGGGCACCTGGATACGCAGTATTTT CSVEGLAGHLDTQYF TRBV29-1 TRBD2 TRBJ2-3
TGTGCCATCAGTGAGATAGAGAGAAACAATGAGCAGTTCTTC CAISEIERNNEQFF TRBV10-3 - TRBJ2-1
TGTGCCAGCAGGAGTACTGACTCTGGGGCCAACGTCCTGACTTTC CASRSTDSGANVLTF TRBV2 - TRBJ2-6
TGTGCCAGTAGTATGGACAACCAAGATTCACCCCTCCACTTT CASSMDNQDSPLHF TRBV19 - TRBJ1-6
TGTGCCAGCAGCTCAGGGGTCTATGGCTACACCTTC CASSSGVYGYTF TRBV5-8 - TRBJ1-2
TGTGCCAGCAGCTTGACGGGACAGGGTCGGACCGGGGAGCTGTTTTTT CASSLTGQGRTGELFF TRBV5-8 TRBD1 TRBJ2-2
TGTGCCAGCAGCCCTGGGACAGGGGCCGATCAGCCCCAGCATTTT CASSPGTGADQPQHF TRBV7-2 TRBD1 TRBJ1-5
TGTTCCAGCAGCTTAGTGCCGCTTGGAGGCACTGAAGCTTTCTTT CSSSLVPLGGTEAFF TRBV7-9 - TRBJ1-1
TGCGCCAGCAGCCAAGGACGGACAGGAACAGATACGCAGTATTTT CASSQGRTGTDTQYF TRBV4-1 TRBD1 TRBJ2-3
TGCAGCGTTGAAGACCAGGGGTCCTCCTACGAGCAGTACTTC CSVEDQGSSYEQYF TRBV29-1 - TRBJ2-7
TGTGCCAGCAGCCCTGGGGGGGAGCCTACAAAAGAGACCCAGTACTTC CASSPGGEPTKETQYF TRBV5-4 TRBD2 TRBJ2-5
TGTGCCAGCAGCGGGGGACAGTCAAATTCACCCCTCCACTTT CASSGGQSNSPLHF TRBV9 TRBD1 TRBJ1-6